Detailed here is one TCR beta chain. What it binds is unknown. The data were taken from a study of shared clonotypes between healthy human individuals. Study-wide context: CD4 naive cells filled three plates per donor, CD4 memory three, CD8 naive two and CD8 memory one.

Sequencing was at deep level. Measured with immunoSEQ multiplex PCR; TCRdb has only the in-frame clones, and not every one. The table records 2,500,000 or so clones, about 90% of them present only once. Study-level results: Researchers sampled blood only, noting tissue repertoires likely differ.

The CDR3 length is 17 residues. Germline loops: CDR1 LNHNV, CDR2 YYDKDF (reference sequence). V shed 0 bases, J shed 4 bases, and the junction held 9 bases outside the gene matches. The J gene is TRBJ2-1, the V gene TRBV15; 7 positions agree with TRBD2. This TCR derives from a man between 18 and 35 years old in good health. Some clones in this sample may be carry-over from other donors' samples. Sequencing input: naive CD4+ T cells from PBMCs. Subset of the sample: CD45RA+ positively selected. The CDR3 reads CATSRDLAGAAYNEQFF. In DNA, the CDR3 is TGTGCCACCAGCAGAGATTTGGCGGGAGCTGCTTACAATGAGCAGTTCTTC. The entire variable domain, with the rest obtained from reference TRBV15 and TRBJ2-1, is as follows: DAMVIQNPRYQVTQFGKPVTLSCSQTLNHNVMYWYQQKSSQAPKLLFHYYDKDFNNEADTPDNFQSRRPNTSFCFLDIRSPGLGDTAMYLCATSRDLAGAAYNEQFFGPGTRLTVL.